This entry lists 7 T cell receptor beta chains sequenced from one sample in a study of cytomegalovirus exposure and HLA in healthy donors. Primers for the PCR totalled 60 Vbeta and 13 Jbeta. TCRdb's copy holds only in-frame clones and misses some; the assay was immunoSEQ multiplex PCR. This table holds approximately 200,000 clones. Sequencing was carried out using PBMCs. These receptors all stem from a boy aged 5 to 17 in good health and CMV-seronegative.

The V and J genes are TRBV6-5 and TRBJ2-2, with D hard to call. Per the germline V gene, CDR1 is MNHEY and CDR2 is SVGAGI. The CDR3 totals 14 residues. V was cut by 2 bases and J by 0 bases, with 4 bases left in between. CDR3 loop: CASSYTANTGELFF. CDR3 in DNA: TGTGCCAGCAGTTACACAGCGAACACCGGGGAGCTGTTTTTT.

The chain uses TRBV25-1 and TRBJ1-2, with D tentatively TRBD1 (6 bases). CDR3 length: 13 residues. The V gene lost 4 bases and the J gene lost 3 bases, with 9 bases spanning the gap. Looked up from germline, CDR1 is MGHDK and CDR2 is SYGVNS. In DNA form, the CDR3 reads TGTGCCAGCAGTGTCGGACAGCACTATGGCTACACCTTC. Its protein product is CASSVGQHYGYTF.

The chain uses TRBV14 and TRBJ2-7; D unclear. Trimming stripped 4 bases from V and 6 bases from J, with 13 bases between. The CDR3 runs 13 residues. Germline V CDR1 and CDR2: SGHDN, FVKESK. Here the CDR3 reads CASSPFSGIEQYF. CDR3 bases: TGTGCCAGCAGCCCCTTTTCAGGAATCGAGCAGTACTTC.

The chain carries TRBV7-9 and TRBJ2-3, with 7 bases matching TRBD1. The germline gives CDR1 SEHNR, CDR2 FQNEAQ (reference sequence). The V segment lost 7 bases and the J segment 2 bases; nucleotides outside the gene matches: 9. The CDR3 has 15 amino acids. CDR3 bases: TGTGCCAGCATCACGGCGGACAGGCTCACAGATACGCAGTATTTT. This encodes CASITADRLTDTQYF.

The gene calls are TRBV5-1 and TRBJ1-4; D perhaps matches TRBD1 (6 bases). The CDR3 loop spans 12 amino acids. The germline V gene has CDR1 SGHRS and CDR2 YFSETQ. V shed 4 bases and J shed 8 bases, with 9 bases lying between them. The CDR3 DNA sequence: TGCGCCAGCAGCCCGGGGGGCGAAAAACTGTTTTTT. This gives the protein CASSPGGEKLFF.

With respect to this clone: Relative to the germline gene, one junction end is altered; a read error may explain this. The gene calls are TRBV27 and TRBJ1-1, with D tentatively TRBD1 (5 bases). CDR3 length: 14 amino acids. Germline CDR1 MNHEY, CDR2 SMNVEV (reference sequence). The CDR3 region is CASRIRVGNTEASF. CDR3 nucleotides: TGTGCCAGCCGGATCAGGGTAGGGAACACTGAAGCTTCCTTT.

V is TRBV25-1 and J is TRBJ2-5; tentative D call: TRBD1 (5 bases). Germline V gene sequence: CDR1 MGHDK, CDR2 SYGVNS. V shed 1 base and J shed 2 bases, with 11 bases lying between them. The CDR3 has 15 residues. The CDR3 DNA is TGTGCCAGCAGTGAATTAGTCAGGGATCAAGAGACCCAGTACTTC. Its translation: CASSELVRDQETQYF. The full variable domain, completed using reference TRBV25-1 and TRBJ2-5, is EADIYQTPRYLVIGTGKKITLECSQTMGHDKMYWYQQDPGMELHLIHYSYGVNSTEKGDLSSESTVSRIRTEHFPLTLESARPSHTSQYLCASSELVRDQETQYFGPGTRLLVL.